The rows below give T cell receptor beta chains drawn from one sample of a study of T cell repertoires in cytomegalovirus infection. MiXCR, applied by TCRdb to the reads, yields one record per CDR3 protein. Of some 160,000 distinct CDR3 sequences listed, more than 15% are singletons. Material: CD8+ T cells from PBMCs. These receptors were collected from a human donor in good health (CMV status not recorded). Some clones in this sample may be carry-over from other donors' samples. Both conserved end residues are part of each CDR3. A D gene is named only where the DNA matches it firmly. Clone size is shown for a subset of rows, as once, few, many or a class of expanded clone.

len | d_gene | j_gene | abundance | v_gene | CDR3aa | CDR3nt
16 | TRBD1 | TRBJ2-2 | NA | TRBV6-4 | CASSHDRGPDTGELFF | TGTGCCAGCAGCCATGACAGGGGGCCAGACACCGGGGAGCTGTTTTTT
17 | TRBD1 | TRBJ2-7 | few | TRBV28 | CASSLDRTGGRTYEQYF | TGTGCCAGCAGTTTAGATAGAACAGGGGGTAGGACCTACGAGCAGTACTTC
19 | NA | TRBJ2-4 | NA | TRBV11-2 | CASSPRVSSGESTKNIQYF | TGTGCCAGCAGCCCCCGAGTGTCATCGGGGGAGTCGACCAAAAACATTCAGTACTTC
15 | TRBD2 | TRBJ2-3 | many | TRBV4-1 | CASSASGRAGDTQYF | TGCGCCAGCAGCGCTAGCGGGAGGGCCGGAGATACGCAGTATTTT
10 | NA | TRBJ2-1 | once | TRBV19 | CASGAPKQFF | TGTGCCAGTGGGGCCCCTAAGCAGTTCTTC
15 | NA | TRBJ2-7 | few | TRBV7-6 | CASSLGGGKTYEQYF | TGTGCCAGCAGCTTAGGTGGGGGGAAGACCTACGAGCAGTACTTC
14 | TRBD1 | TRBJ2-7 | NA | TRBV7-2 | CASSAGDSTYEQYF | TGTGCCAGCAGCGCCGGGGACAGCACCTACGAGCAGTACTTC
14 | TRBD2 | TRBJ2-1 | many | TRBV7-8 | CASSSGLAGGEQFF | TGTGCCAGCAGCTCGGGACTAGCGGGAGGTGAGCAGTTCTTC
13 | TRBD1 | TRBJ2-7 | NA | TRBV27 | CASVSGQSYEQYF | TGTGCCAGCGTGTCGGGACAGAGCTACGAGCAGTACTTC
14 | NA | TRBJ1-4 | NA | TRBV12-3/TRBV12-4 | CASSSDQRGEKLFF | TGTGCCAGCAGTTCGGACCAACGAGGTGAAAAACTGTTTTTT
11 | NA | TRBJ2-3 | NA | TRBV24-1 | CATSEGDTQYF | TGTGCCACCAGTGAGGGGGATACGCAGTATTTT
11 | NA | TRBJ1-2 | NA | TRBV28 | CASSSTYGYTF | TGTGCCAGCAGCTCTACATATGGCTACACCTTC
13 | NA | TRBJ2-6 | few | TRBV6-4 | CATGATGANVLTF | TGTGCCACCGGGGCAACTGGGGCCAACGTCCTGACTTTC
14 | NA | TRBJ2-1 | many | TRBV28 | CASSAGTTYNEQFF | TGTGCCAGCAGCGCCGGGACGACCTACAATGAGCAGTTCTTC
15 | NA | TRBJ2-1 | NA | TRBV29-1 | CSVAGVQATYNEQFF | TGCAGCGTTGCGGGAGTGCAGGCGACCTACAATGAGCAGTTCTTC
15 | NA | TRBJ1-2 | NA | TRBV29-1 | CSVDLRDGPRQIYTF | TGCAGCGTTGATCTTAGGGACGGCCCGAGACAAATCTACACCTTC
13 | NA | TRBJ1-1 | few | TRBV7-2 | CASSLVKEREAFF | TGTGCCAGCAGCTTAGTAAAAGAAAGGGAAGCTTTCTTT
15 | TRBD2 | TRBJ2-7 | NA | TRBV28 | CANSLAAGGTYEQYF | TGTGCCAACAGTTTAGCGGCGGGAGGGACCTACGAGCAGTACTTC
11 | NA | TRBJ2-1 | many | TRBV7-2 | CASGPANEQFF | TGTGCCAGCGGCCCGGCAAATGAGCAGTTCTTC
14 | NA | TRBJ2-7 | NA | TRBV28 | CASSAVAGAYEQYF | TGTGCCAGCAGTGCCGTGGCAGGGGCCTACGAGCAGTACTTC
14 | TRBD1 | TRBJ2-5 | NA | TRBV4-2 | CASSLWTGTETQYF | TGTGCCAGCAGCTTATGGACAGGGACAGAGACCCAGTACTTC
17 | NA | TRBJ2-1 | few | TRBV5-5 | CASSSRTATSSYNEQFF | TGTGCCAGCAGCTCCCGGACAGCCACTAGCTCCTACAATGAGCAGTTCTTC
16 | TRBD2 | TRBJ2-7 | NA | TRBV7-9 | CASSLAPKREGFEQYF | TGTGCCAGCAGCTTAGCCCCCAAGCGGGAGGGTTTCGAGCAGTACTTC
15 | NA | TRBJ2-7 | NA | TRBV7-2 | CASSLEGGLTYEQYF | TGTGCCAGCAGCTTAGAGGGGGGACTCACCTACGAGCAGTACTTC
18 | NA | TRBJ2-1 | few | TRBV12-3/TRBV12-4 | CASSPTGRINRPYNEQFF | TGTGCCAGCAGCCCGACGGGGCGGATCAACCGCCCCTACAATGAGCAGTTCTTC
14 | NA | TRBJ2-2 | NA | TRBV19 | CASRPLGGTGELFF | TGTGCCAGTCGCCCTTTGGGGGGAACCGGGGAGCTGTTTTTT
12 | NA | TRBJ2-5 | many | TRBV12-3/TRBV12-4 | CASSTPGETQYF | TGTGCCAGCAGCACGCCAGGGGAGACCCAGTACTTC
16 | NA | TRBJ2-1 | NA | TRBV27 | CASSLSRWDIYNEQFF | TGTGCCAGCAGTTTGTCACGATGGGACATCTACAATGAGCAGTTCTTC
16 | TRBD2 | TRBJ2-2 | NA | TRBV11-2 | CASSLTSGSHTGELFF | TGTGCCAGCAGCTTGACTAGCGGGAGTCACACCGGGGAGCTGTTTTTT
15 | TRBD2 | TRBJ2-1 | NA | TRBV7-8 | CASSPRPGGPNEQFF | TGTGCCAGCAGCCCGAGGCCGGGGGGGCCCAATGAGCAGTTCTTC
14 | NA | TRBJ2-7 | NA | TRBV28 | CASRTAYFSYEQYF | TGTGCCAGCCGGACAGCCTACTTCTCCTACGAGCAGTACTTC
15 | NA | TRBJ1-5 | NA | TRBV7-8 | CASSLVYDSNQPQHF | TGTGCCAGCAGCTTAGTTTACGATAGCAATCAGCCCCAGCATTTT